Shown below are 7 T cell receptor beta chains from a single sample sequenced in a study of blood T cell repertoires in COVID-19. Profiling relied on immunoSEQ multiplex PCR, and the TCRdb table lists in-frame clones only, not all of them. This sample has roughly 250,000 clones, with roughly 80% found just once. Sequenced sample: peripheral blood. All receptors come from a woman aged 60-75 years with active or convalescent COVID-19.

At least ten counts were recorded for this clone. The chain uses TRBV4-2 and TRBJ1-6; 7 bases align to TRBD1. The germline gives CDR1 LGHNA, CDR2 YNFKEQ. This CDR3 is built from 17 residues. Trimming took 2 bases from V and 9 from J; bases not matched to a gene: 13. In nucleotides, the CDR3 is TGTGCCAGCAGCCAACGCCGGGACAGAGGGACCTTTTCACCCCTCCACTTT. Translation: CASSQRRDRGTFSPLHF.

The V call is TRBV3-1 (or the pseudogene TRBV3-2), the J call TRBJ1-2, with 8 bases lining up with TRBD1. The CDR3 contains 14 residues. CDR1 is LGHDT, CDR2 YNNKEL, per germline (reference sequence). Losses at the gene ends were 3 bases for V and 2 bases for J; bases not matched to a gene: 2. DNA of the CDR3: TGTGCCAGCAGCCAGGACAGGGCCAACTATGGCTACACCTTC. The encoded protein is CASSQDRANYGYTF.

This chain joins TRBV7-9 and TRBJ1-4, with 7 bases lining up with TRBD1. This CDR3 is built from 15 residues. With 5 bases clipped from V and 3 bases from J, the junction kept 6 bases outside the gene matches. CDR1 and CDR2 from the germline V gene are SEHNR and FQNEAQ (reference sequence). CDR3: CASSLQGGANEKLFF. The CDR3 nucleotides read TGTGCCAGCAGCCTCCAGGGGGGAGCTAATGAAAAACTGTTTTTT.

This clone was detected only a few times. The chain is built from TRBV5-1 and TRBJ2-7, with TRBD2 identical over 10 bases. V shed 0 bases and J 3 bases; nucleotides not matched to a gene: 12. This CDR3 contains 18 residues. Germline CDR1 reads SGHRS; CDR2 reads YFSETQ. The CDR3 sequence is CASSLVLPGLASFYEQYF. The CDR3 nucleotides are TGCGCCAGCAGCTTGGTCCTCCCGGGACTAGCGAGTTTCTACGAGCAGTACTTC.

DNA for the CDR3: TGTGCCAGCAGCACCGACGGGGGTGGGAATTCACCCCTCCACTTT. This sequence encodes CASSTDGGGNSPLHF. The V call is TRBV5-4, the J call TRBJ1-6; D might be TRBD1 (5 bases). The V gene lost 4 bases and the J gene lost 7 bases, with 15 bases spanning the gap. CDR1 and CDR2 from the germline V gene are SGHNT and YYREEE (reference sequence). The CDR3 loop spans 15 amino acids. Full variable domain (missing parts from reference TRBV5-4 and TRBJ1-6): ETGVTQSPTHLIKTRGQQVTLRCSSQSGHNTVSWYQQALGQGPQFIFQYYREEENGRGNFPPRFSGLQFPNYSSELNVNALELDDSALYLCASSTDGGGNSPLHFGNGTRLTVT.

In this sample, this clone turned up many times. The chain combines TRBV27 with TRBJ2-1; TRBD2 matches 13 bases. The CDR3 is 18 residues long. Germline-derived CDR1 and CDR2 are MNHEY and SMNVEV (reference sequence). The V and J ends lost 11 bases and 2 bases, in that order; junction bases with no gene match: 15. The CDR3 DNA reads TGTGCCCCCAGATACAGGACTAGCGGGGGAATCACCTACAATGAGCAGTTCTTC. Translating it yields CAPRYRTSGGITYNEQFF.

The DNA of the CDR3 is TGTGCCAGCAGCTGCGGCACTGAAGCTTTCTTT. Translation gives CASSCGTEAFF. V and J are TRBV21-1 and TRBJ1-1. TRBV21-1 corresponds to a pseudogene. The CDR3 is made up of 11 amino acids.